The 26 T cell receptor beta chains below all came from one sample that was sequenced in a study of CXCR3-negative and CXCR3-positive naive CD8 T cells. The libraries of TRB cDNA were constructed through 5' RACE using UMI labels. With the 5' RACE reads reprocessed, TCRdb shows one record per CDR3 protein and no DNA. Its table lists 45,000 or so distinct CDR3 sequences. The source material was memory CD8+ T cells from blood. The receptors originated from a human donor in good health. Some clones in this sample may be carry-over from other donors' samples.

The chain couples TRBV3-1 to TRBJ2-7; with no DNA, the TCRdb D assignment of TRBD2 cannot be verified. The V gene's germline CDR1 is LGHDT and CDR2 YNNKEL (reference sequence). The CDR3 loop spans 16 amino acids. The CDR3 protein is CTSSQVEGPSSYEQYF.

The chain links TRBV30 to TRBJ2-7; TCRdb returns TRBD2, unconfirmable since there is no DNA. The V gene's germline CDR1 is GTSNPN and CDR2 SVGIG (reference sequence). The CDR3 length is 15 residues. CDR3 in amino acids: CAWSAPGLALHEQYF.

V and J are TRBV15 and TRBJ2-1; lacking DNA, the TRBD2 call made by TCRdb goes unchecked. Germline V gene data show CDR1 as LNHNV and CDR2 as YYDKDF (reference sequence). The CDR3 totals 12 residues. CDR3 amino acids: CATSRVGGPQFF.

The chain combines TRBV28 with TRBJ2-1. Germline CDR1 is MDHEN and CDR2 is SYDVKM. The CDR3 has 16 amino acids. CDR3: CASSLPTGGAPNEQFF.

This chain links TRBV7-9 with TRBJ2-7. Germline loops: CDR1 SEHNR, CDR2 FQNEAQ (reference sequence). CDR3 length equals 15 residues. This CDR3 is CASSGHWDQPYEQYF.

The genes are TRBV4-1 and TRBJ1-5. This CDR3 is 15 amino acids long. Germline assignment: CDR1 MGHRA and CDR2 YSYEKL. CDR3 protein: CASSQGIVGNQPQHF.

The CDR3 reads CASYPQQGVTTDTQYF. This chain joins TRBV12-5 and TRBJ2-3; TCRdb gives TRBD1 as the D gene, but with no DNA this cannot be confirmed. The CDR3 is made up of 16 amino acids. Germline V gives CDR1 LGHNT, CDR2 FRNRAP.

V usage is TRBV7-9 and J usage is TRBJ2-4; TCRdb indicates TRBD2, and absent DNA this call remains unverified. CDR3 length: 15 residues. Germline CDR1 is SEHNR and CDR2 is FQNEAQ (reference sequence). The CDR3 loop is CASALGGPAKNIQYF.

The CDR3 sequence: CASIVGRDYVQETQYF. The chain recombines TRBV6-1 with TRBJ2-5; with no DNA, the TCRdb D assignment of TRBD2 cannot be verified. Germline V gene lookup returns CDR1 MNHNS and CDR2 SASEGT. The CDR3 length is 16 residues.

The chain is built from TRBV5-6 and TRBJ2-3. CDR3 length: 15 amino acids. Germline CDR1 and CDR2: SGHDT and YYEEEE. The chain's CDR3 is CASSLAWRPTDTQYF.

This chain joins TRBV4-3 and TRBJ2-3. The CDR3 is 15 residues long. The germline gives CDR1 LGHNA, CDR2 YSLEER. The CDR3 loop reads CASSQGTSRTDTQYF.

This chain links TRBV29-1 with TRBJ1-1; the D call of TRBD1 rests on TCRdb alone, since no DNA is present to check it. Germline values: CDR1 SQVTM, CDR2 ANQGSEA. The CDR3 loop spans 12 amino acids. The CDR3 sequence: CSLSGGITEAFF.

V and J are TRBV6-4 and TRBJ2-3; TCRdb's D call, TRBD1, is unchecked because there is no DNA. Looked up from germline, CDR1 is MRHNA and CDR2 is SNTAGT. The CDR3 consists of 14 residues. The chain's CDR3 is CASSDGGSTDTQYF.

CDR3 in amino acids: CASRGASLVNYGYTF. V is TRBV2 and J is TRBJ1-2; no DNA is available, so the TRBD1 call from TCRdb remains unchecked. This CDR3 comprises 15 residues. Germline CDR1 is SNHLY and CDR2 is FYNNEI.

The gene calls are TRBV7-6 and TRBJ2-1. In germline, CDR1 is SGHVS, CDR2 FNYEAQ. The CDR3 length is 15 residues. The CDR3 sequence is CASSPSSGPYNEQFF.

The rearrangement joins TRBV30 to TRBJ1-2. CDR1 is GTSNPN and CDR2 is SVGIG in the germline V gene (reference sequence). This CDR3 region has 15 residues. The CDR3 sequence: CAWSEGKLENYGYTF.

This sequence joins TRBV6-4 and TRBJ2-1; TCRdb's D gene call, TRBD2, goes unchecked for lack of DNA. CDR3 length equals 16 residues. Germline CDR1 reads MRHNA; CDR2 reads SNTAGT. The CDR3 reads CAISDSLAGPYNEQFF.

V usage is TRBV12-3 or TRBV12-4 and J usage is TRBJ2-7; the D gene TCRdb calls, TRBD1, cannot be checked with no DNA. There are 12 residues in the CDR3. This CDR3 is CATSGASHEQYF.

The chain has TRBV29-1 and TRBJ1-1. The CDR3 sequence is 14 residues long. Per the germline V gene, CDR1 is SQVTM and CDR2 is ANQGSEA. The CDR3 loop reads CSVEVKVRNTEAFF.

The chain joins TRBV7-2 to TRBJ2-7. The CDR3 contains 16 residues. CDR1 is SGHTA, CDR2 FQGNSA, per germline. CDR3 in amino acids: CASSQPGAAGAYEQYF.

The chain combines TRBV20-1 with TRBJ2-7; checking the TCRdb D call of TRBD2 is not possible without DNA. Germline CDR1 reads DFQATT; CDR2 reads SNEGSKA (reference sequence). The CDR3 spans 15 residues. CDR3 in amino acids: CSAWTLAGGNYEQYF.

The chain is built from TRBV28 and TRBJ2-2. The CDR3 is 12 amino acids. The germline gives CDR1 MDHEN, CDR2 SYDVKM. The chain's CDR3 is CASSEDTGELFF.

The J gene is TRBJ1-1, the V gene TRBV4-3; TCRdb picks TRBD1, but there is no DNA to check that call. The CDR3 has 16 residues. The germline V gene has CDR1 LGHNA and CDR2 YSLEER. The CDR3 loop is CASSQEQGAGNTEAFF.

The rearrangement uses TRBV5-1 and TRBJ2-7; TCRdb's assignment of TRBD1 cannot be checked, as there is no DNA. The CDR3 is made up of 13 amino acids. Germline values: CDR1 SGHRS, CDR2 YFSETQ. CDR3 amino acids: CASSSRGSNEQYF.

V usage is TRBV28 and J usage is TRBJ2-7; lacking DNA, the TRBD1 call made by TCRdb goes unchecked. The CDR3 has 13 amino acids. Germline V CDR1 and CDR2: MDHEN, SYDVKM. The CDR3 sequence: CASSLRGTGGKYF.

The chain couples TRBV7-6 to TRBJ2-1; the TRBD2 assignment by TCRdb is unverifiable without DNA. Germline CDR1 and CDR2: SGHVS and FNYEAQ. This CDR3 spans 14 amino acids. This CDR3 is CASSQDYSGSEQFF.